These 24 T cell receptor beta chains share one sample of origin, sequenced in a study of cytomegalovirus exposure and HLA in healthy donors. Primers included in the PCR were 60 Vbeta and 13 Jbeta primers. Some clones are missing from TCRdb's copy, which holds only in-frame ones; the method was immunoSEQ multiplex PCR. The repertoire consists of under 200,000 clones, with over 60% occurring once and the leading ten covering about 1.6%. What was sequenced was PBMCs. The receptors originated from a girl aged 5-17 years in good health and CMV-seronegative.

The rearrangement uses TRBV23-1 and TRBJ1-5; unclear D gene. TRBV23-1 is an open reading frame whose function is uncertain. The CDR3 spans 16 residues. Trimming pared 4 bases from V and 0 bases from J, leaving 13 bases between. The CDR3 region has the DNA TGCGCCAGCAGTCTGGGCCCGAATAATAGCAATCAGCCCCAGCATTTT. It codes for CASSLGPNNSNQPQHF.

The chain carries TRBV5-1 and TRBJ1-2; TRBD1 aligns across 10 bases. V shed 0 bases, J shed 6 bases, and the junction held 5 bases outside the gene matches. Germline V gene lookup returns CDR1 SGHRS and CDR2 YFSETQ. The CDR3 consists of 15 residues. DNA for the CDR3: TGCGCCAGCAGCTTGGTGGGACAGGGGCCGGATGGCTACACCTTC. Encoded protein: CASSLVGQGPDGYTF.

This rearrangement joins TRBV6-5 to TRBJ1-6, with D possibly matching TRBD1 (5 bases). Trimming took off 8 bases at V and 6 bases at J, with 11 bases between the two ends. The CDR3 length is 13 residues. Germline lookup yields CDR1 MNHEY and CDR2 SVGAGI. CDR3 residues: CASRGGVNSPLHF. The CDR3 DNA follows: TGTGCCAGCCGGGGGGGAGTTAATTCACCCCTCCACTTT.

The J gene is TRBJ2-2, the V gene TRBV7-3; D may be TRBD2 (6 bases). The ends were cut back, 5 bases at V and 6 bases at J, with 10 bases in the middle. CDR1 and CDR2 from the germline V gene are SGHTA and FQGTGA. This CDR3 spans 13 amino acids. Here the CDR3 DNA reads TGTGCCAGCAGCGGAGGGGCGCCCGGGGAGCTGTTTTTT. It yields the protein CASSGGAPGELFF.

The rearrangement links TRBV5-1 to TRBJ1-6, with 8 nucleotides matching TRBD1. From germline, CDR1 is SGHRS and CDR2 YFSETQ. CDR3 length: 16 amino acids. Trimming removed 0 bases from V and 9 bases from J; junction bases left unmatched: 8. This chain's CDR3 is CASSLAFGQGGSPLHF. CDR3 DNA sequence: TGCGCCAGCAGCTTGGCCTTCGGACAGGGTGGTTCACCCCTCCACTTT.

The gene calls are TRBV25-1 and TRBJ2-2; D ambiguous. This CDR3 has 12 amino acids. Germline V gene data show CDR1 as MGHDK and CDR2 as SYGVNS. Trimming pared 8 bases from V and 5 bases from J, leaving 9 bases between. CDR3: CASSSVTGELFF. The CDR3 DNA sequence: TGTGCCAGCTCCTCGGTTACCGGGGAGCTGTTTTTT.

J is TRBJ2-7 and V is TRBV2; the D gene is possibly TRBD1 (6 bases). Trimming pared 6 bases from V and 5 bases from J, leaving 14 bases between. CDR1 and CDR2 (germline): SNHLY, FYNNEI. This CDR3 is 13 amino acids long. CDR3 region: CASSATAGDEQYF. CDR3 coding DNA: TGTGCCAGCAGCGCTACCGCAGGGGACGAGCAGTACTTC.

This chain connects TRBV4-1 to TRBJ2-1; possible D gene TRBD1, 5 bases. CDR1 MGHRA and CDR2 YSYEKL come from the germline V gene. The germline V and J ends were trimmed by 5 bases and 7 bases, with 9 bases remaining between them. This CDR3 contains 12 residues. The CDR3 reads CASSGAENEQFF. In DNA, the CDR3 is TGCGCCAGCAGCGGGGCCGAAAATGAGCAGTTCTTC.

The rearrangement links TRBV19 to TRBJ2-7, with 7 bases fitting TRBD1. The V gene end was trimmed by 2 bases and the J gene end by 2 bases; junction bases not matched to a gene: 3. This CDR3 is 14 amino acids long. Germline V gene sequence: CDR1 LNHDA, CDR2 SQIVND (reference sequence). CDR3 nucleotide sequence: TGTGCCAGTAGTATAAGGGACAGTGCCTACGAGCAGTACTTC. Its protein product is CASSIRDSAYEQYF.

As for this clone: Other DNA sequences in this sample translate to the same CDR3. CDR3 sequence: CASSRDQETQYF. Written as DNA, the CDR3 is TGCGCCAGCAGCCGGGACCAAGAGACCCAGTACTTC. The V and J genes are TRBV5-1 and TRBJ2-5, with D hard to call. Trimming removed 4 bases from V and 0 bases from J, with 4 bases in between. CDR3 length: 12 residues. CDR1 and CDR2 (germline): SGHRS, YFSETQ.

This rearrangement joins TRBV2 to TRBJ2-7; 10 bases fit TRBD1. The CDR3 covers 13 residues. Germline loops: CDR1 SNHLY, CDR2 FYNNEI. V shed 10 bases and J 5 bases; nucleotides not matched to a gene: 8. CDR3 sequence reads: CANYGTGAHEQYF. CDR3 nucleotide sequence: TGTGCCAACTACGGGACAGGGGCCCACGAGCAGTACTTC.

This clone was detected once. The genes are TRBV7-9 and TRBJ1-2; 7 bases are a match to TRBD1. Per the germline V gene, CDR1 is SEHNR and CDR2 is FQNEAQ (reference sequence). The CDR3 covers 13 residues. V gave up 0 bases and J gave up 6 bases; unmatched junction bases: 1. The CDR3 sequence is CASSLAGGDGYTF. Written as DNA, the CDR3 is TGTGCCAGCAGCTTAGCAGGGGGCGATGGCTACACCTTC.

The count of this clone is one. J is TRBJ2-7 and V is TRBV11-2, with D tentatively TRBD2 (6 bases). The CDR3 sequence is 15 residues long. V lost 3 bases, J lost 2 bases, and 14 bases lay in between. The germline gives CDR1 SGHAT, CDR2 FQNNGV. The CDR3 spells CASSLGWGEAYEQYF. In DNA form, the CDR3 reads TGTGCCAGCAGCTTGGGTTGGGGGGAAGCCTACGAGCAGTACTTC.

The rearrangement joins TRBV6-1 to TRBJ2-3, with 14 bases aligning to TRBD2. CDR1 is MNHNS and CDR2 is SASEGT in the germline V gene. With 2 bases clipped from V and 4 bases from J, the junction kept 2 bases outside the gene matches. This CDR3 has 16 amino acids. In DNA, the CDR3 is TGTGCCAGCAGTGAACCGACTAGCGGGGGGGCAGATACGCAGTATTTT. It specifies CASSEPTSGGADTQYF.

The chain recombines TRBV29-1 with TRBJ2-1; D is undetermined. The CDR3 is made up of 14 amino acids. CDR1 and CDR2 from the germline V gene are SQVTM and ANQGSEA. Trimming took off 7 bases at V and 0 bases at J, with 13 bases between the two ends. The CDR3 loop reads CSATTFSSYNEQFF. The CDR3 DNA sequence: TGCAGCGCCACGACTTTCAGCTCCTACAATGAGCAGTTCTTC.

The rearrangement links TRBV27 to TRBJ2-7; 8 bases are shared with TRBD1. The CDR3 is 14 residues long. V lost 6 bases to trimming and J lost 2 bases; unmatched junction nucleotides: 6. CDR1 and CDR2 from the germline V gene are MNHEY and SMNVEV (reference sequence). CDR3 amino acids: CASRPGQVPYEQYF. The CDR3 bases are TGTGCCAGCAGGCCGGGACAGGTACCCTACGAGCAGTACTTC.

The V call is TRBV5-5, the J call TRBJ1-6; the match to TRBD1 covers 8 bases. The CDR3 is made up of 14 amino acids. Germline values: CDR1 SGHKS, CDR2 YYEKEE (reference sequence). Trimming cost V 8 bases and J 9 bases; bases outside gene matches: 10. The CDR3 DNA is TGTGCCAGTCGGACAGGGAGAGGAGGTTCACCCCTCCACTTT. Its translation: CASRTGRGGSPLHF.

V gene TRBV7-9 combines with J gene TRBJ1-2, with a weak D call TRBD1 (6 bases). This CDR3 has 12 amino acids. The V end was cut by 8 bases, the J end by 8 bases, with 15 bases between. Germline loops: CDR1 SEHNR, CDR2 FQNEAQ (reference sequence). The CDR3 DNA reads TGTGCCAGCGAACCACAGGGTAGAGGCTACACCTTC. Translating it yields CASEPQGRGYTF.

The chain uses TRBV11-2 and TRBJ2-2, with 7 nucleotides matching TRBD1. J lost 7 bases, V lost 5 bases, and 7 bases had no gene match. This CDR3 region has 14 residues. The germline V gene encodes CDR1 SGHAT and CDR2 FQNNGV. This CDR3 reads CASSITGAGGELFF. As DNA, the CDR3 is TGTGCCAGCAGCATAACAGGGGCTGGCGGGGAGCTGTTTTTT.

CDR3 sequence: CASSQEEGSYGYTF. As DNA, the CDR3 is TGCGCCAGCAGCCAAGAAGAGGGCAGCTATGGCTACACCTTC. The chain carries TRBV4-1 and TRBJ1-2; no firm D call. There are 14 residues in the CDR3. Per germline, CDR1 MGHRA and CDR2 YSYEKL. V was cut by 0 bases and J by 4 bases, with 9 bases left in between.

In the case of this clone: Other DNA sequences within the sample encode an identical CDR3. CDR3 nucleotides: TGTGCCAGCAGTTCTCCGGGACAGGGCTTCGAGCAGTACTTC. Translating gives CASSSPGQGFEQYF. This sequence joins TRBV6-5 and TRBJ2-7; TRBD1 aligns across 9 bases. The CDR3 runs 14 residues. Losses at the gene ends were 4 bases for V and 6 bases for J; bases not matched to a gene: 7. Per germline, CDR1 MNHEY and CDR2 SVGAGI.

The rearrangement links TRBV6-5 to TRBJ2-4; D perhaps matches TRBD1 (6 bases). Germline values: CDR1 MNHEY, CDR2 SVGAGI. The CDR3 has 15 residues. Trimming stripped 6 bases from V and 0 bases from J, with 12 bases between. CDR3 nucleotides: TGTGCCAGCAGCGACAGGTTATCAGCCAAAAACATTCAGTACTTC. Its translation: CASSDRLSAKNIQYF.

The chain is built from TRBV25-1 and TRBJ2-5, with a tentative D call TRBD2 (5 bases). V was shortened by 2 bases and J by 6 bases, with 13 bases between the two germline ends. The germline V gene encodes CDR1 MGHDK and CDR2 SYGVNS. The CDR3 runs to 14 residues. The CDR3 nucleotides read TGTGCCAGCAGTGAAGGAGGAGTCTTTCAGACCCAGTACTTC. Its translation is CASSEGGVFQTQYF.

In this sample, this clone turned up a few times. This chain joins TRBV18 and TRBJ1-2; a possible D gene is TRBD1 (5 bases). The germline V gene encodes CDR1 KGHSH and CDR2 LQKENI. The V end lost 1 base, the J end lost 5 bases, and 11 bases lay between the germline ends. CDR3 length: 14 residues. The CDR3 nucleotides read TGTGCCAGCTCACCACTCCCCAGGGAATATGGCTACACCTTC. Its protein is CASSPLPREYGYTF.